A single sample is the source of the 31 T cell receptor beta chains below, sequenced in a study of cytomegalovirus exposure and HLA in healthy donors (dated by TCRdb to about 2017). Library creation used the immunoSEQ multiplex PCR assay. For the multiplex PCR, a mixture combining 60 forward primers for TCR Vbeta segments and 13 reverse primers for TCR Jbeta segments was used. TCRdb stores this immuneACCESS table with in-frame sequences only. Part of the clones is absent; in the studies checked, under half of the shortfall reflects unresolved V genes, and no reason is known for the rest. The table for this sample lists fewer than 140,000 clones; roughly four fifths of them were counted only once. The ten largest clones add up to about 1.6% of the sample. Sample: PBMCs. The receptors come from a man aged 45 to 65 in good health and CMV-seronegative.

This rearrangement joins TRBV7-6 to TRBJ2-2, with TRBD1 matching over 11 bases. CDR3 length: 15 amino acids. Germline CDR1 is SGHVS and CDR2 is FNYEAQ. Trimming cost V 3 bases and J 6 bases; bases outside gene matches: 3. CDR3: CASSFGQGASGELFF. CDR3 coding DNA: TGTGCCAGCAGCTTCGGACAGGGGGCGTCCGGGGAGCTGTTTTTT.

This chain links TRBV6-6 with TRBJ1-5; D is possibly TRBD1 (5 bases). The germline CDR1 and CDR2 sequences are MNHNY and SVGAGI (reference sequence). V was cut by 6 bases and J by 4 bases, with 19 bases left in between. The CDR3 contains 16 residues. The CDR3 sequence is CASSLARQLSNQPQHF. In DNA, the CDR3 is TGTGCCAGCAGCCTCGCACGACAGCTAAGTAATCAGCCCCAGCATTTT.

This clone came up a few times. The sample has other DNA sequences that encode this CDR3 too. The rearrangement joins TRBV28 to TRBJ1-3; a weak D match, TRBD1 (6 bases). Trimming cost V 7 bases and J 2 bases, with 9 bases left between them. Per the germline V gene, CDR1 is MDHEN and CDR2 is SYDVKM. There are 13 residues in the CDR3. The CDR3 sequence is CASKGGPGNTIYF. The CDR3 DNA is TGTGCCAGCAAGGGGGGGCCTGGAAACACCATATATTTT.

The chain uses TRBV5-1 and TRBJ2-1; 10 nucleotides match TRBD1. CDR3 length: 14 amino acids. Trimming took 3 bases from V and 8 from J; bases not matched to a gene: 5. Germline CDR1 SGHRS, CDR2 YFSETQ. CDR3 bases: TGCGCCAGCAGCTCCGGGACAGGGGCGGATGAGCAGTTCTTC. This translates into CASSSGTGADEQFF. The entire variable domain, with the rest obtained from reference TRBV5-1 and TRBJ2-1, is as follows: KAGVTQTPRYLIKTRGQQVTLSCSPISGHRSVSWYQQTPGQGLQFLFEYFSETQRNKGNFPGRFSGRQFSNSRSEMNVSTLELGDSALYLCASSSGTGADEQFFGPGTRLTVL.

The rearrangement links TRBV6-4 to TRBJ2-3; the D gene is possibly TRBD2 (7 bases). Trimming cost V 0 bases and J 4 bases, with 11 bases left between them. CDR1 and CDR2 (germline): MRHNA, SNTAGT. The CDR3 consists of 15 residues. DNA of the CDR3: TGTGCCAGCAGTGACTCCGGGGGGCGTGCAGATACGCAGTATTTT. Protein product: CASSDSGGRADTQYF.

The V call is TRBV6-6, the J call TRBJ1-1; possible D gene TRBD1, 5 bases. The CDR3 spans 14 residues. Germline CDR1 MNHNY, CDR2 SVGAGI (reference sequence). Trimming shortened V by 2 bases and J by 3 bases, and 10 bases separated the two germline ends. DNA for the CDR3: TGTGCCAGCAGTTACGGGGGGAGGTACACTGAAGCTTTCTTT. Protein: CASSYGGRYTEAFF.

The rearrangement links TRBV7-3 to TRBJ2-5, with D tentatively TRBD2 (6 bases). The CDR3 consists of 15 residues. Deletions cut 2 bases from V and 4 bases from J, with 14 bases between. The germline V gene encodes CDR1 SGHTA and CDR2 FQGTGA. CDR3 coding DNA: TGTGCCAGCAGCTTAGATACCGGGGGAAGAGAGACCCAGTACTTC. Its protein product is CASSLDTGGRETQYF.

This clone was counted between two and nine times. The chain couples TRBV2 to TRBJ1-1, with D uncertain. CDR1 SNHLY and CDR2 FYNNEI come from the germline V gene. This CDR3 spans 13 amino acids. V dropped 6 bases and J dropped 0 bases, with 8 bases sitting between them. CDR3 sequence (DNA): TGTGCCAGCAGGGGCCTAATGAACACTGAAGCTTTCTTT. Its protein product is CASRGLMNTEAFF.

CDR3 bases: TGTGCCAGCAGCCCCCGTACCGGGACAGGGAATTCACCCCTCCACTTT. Protein: CASSPRTGTGNSPLHF. V usage is TRBV5-6 and J usage is TRBJ1-6; 9 bases match TRBD1. Germline lookup yields CDR1 SGHDT and CDR2 YYEEEE. The V gene end was trimmed by 4 bases and the J gene end by 7 bases; junction bases not matched to a gene: 9. This CDR3 has 16 amino acids.

This chain connects TRBV10-3 to TRBJ2-3; tentative D call: TRBD2 (6 bases). V was cut by 7 bases and J by 1 base, with 15 bases left in between. Germline CDR1 reads ENHRY; CDR2 reads SYGVKD. The CDR3 length is 15 residues. The CDR3 loop is CAITQGGVGTDTQYF. The DNA for the CDR3 is TGTGCCATCACTCAGGGAGGCGTAGGCACAGATACGCAGTATTTT.

This CDR3 reads CASSFGPSYEQYV. In nucleotides, the CDR3 is TGTGCCAGCAGCTTCGGCCCTAGCTACGAGCAGTACGTC. This sequence joins TRBV7-2 and TRBJ2-7; D not certain. CDR1 and CDR2 (germline): SGHTA, FQGNSA. Trimming removed 3 bases from V and 3 bases from J, with 9 bases in between. The CDR3 loop spans 13 amino acids.

This chain connects TRBV4-1 to TRBJ1-1; 8 bases are a match to TRBD1. V trimming: 1 base; J trimming: 10 bases; junction bases outside the gene matches: 5. CDR3 length: 13 residues. In germline, CDR1 is MGHRA, CDR2 YSYEKL. The CDR3 DNA reads TGCGCCAGCAGCCAAGGGCAGACAGGGGTAGCTTTCTTT. Translating it yields CASSQGQTGVAFF.

This chain links TRBV19 with TRBJ1-1; the D gene is possibly TRBD1 (6 bases). Germline V CDR1 and CDR2: LNHDA, SQIVND (reference sequence). The CDR3 has 14 amino acids. V was trimmed by 3 bases and J by 2 bases, leaving 10 bases between them. CDR3 amino acids: CASSILGGNTEAFF. DNA for the CDR3: TGTGCCAGTAGTATTTTAGGGGGAAACACTGAAGCTTTCTTT.

The V and J genes are TRBV4-1 and TRBJ2-5, with 8 bases that match TRBD1. Germline loops: CDR1 MGHRA, CDR2 YSYEKL. CDR3 length: 16 amino acids. V dropped 4 bases and J dropped 2; count of bases not matched to a gene: 9. The CDR3, as DNA: TGCGCCAGCAGCCGGTCCCAGGGGGCAACTCAAGAGACCCAGTACTTC. Encoded protein: CASSRSQGATQETQYF.

The chain uses TRBV5-1 and TRBJ1-1; a weak D match, TRBD1 (6 bases). Germline assignment: CDR1 SGHRS and CDR2 YFSETQ. The V end was cut by 2 bases, the J end by 4 bases, with 12 bases between. The CDR3 has 14 amino acids. As DNA, the CDR3 is TGCGCCAGCAGCTTCGGACAGTCAGGCACTGAAGCTTTCTTT. It encodes CASSFGQSGTEAFF.

This clone was detected only a few times. The chain couples TRBV5-1 to TRBJ2-2; no definite D call. CDR1 and CDR2 (germline): SGHRS, YFSETQ. The CDR3 totals 13 residues. Trimming stripped 0 bases from V and 8 bases from J, with 8 bases between. The CDR3 DNA reads as TGCGCCAGCAGCTTGGGGCTCATGGGGGAGCTGTTTTTT. Encoded protein: CASSLGLMGELFF.

The V call is TRBV11-2, the J call TRBJ2-3; a possible D gene is TRBD2 (5 bases). Germline-derived CDR1 and CDR2 are SGHAT and FQNNGV. V shed 1 base and J shed 4 bases, with 12 bases lying between them. This CDR3 region has 15 residues. Here the CDR3 DNA reads TGTGCCAGCAGCTTAGTTCACCTAGCTGCAGATACGCAGTATTTT. Translated, it gives CASSLVHLAADTQYF.

This clone appeared a few times. V is TRBV6-1 and J is TRBJ2-1; D perhaps matches TRBD2 (5 bases). Per the germline V gene, CDR1 is MNHNS and CDR2 is SASEGT. Trimming removed 3 bases from V and 8 bases from J, with 11 bases in between. The CDR3 runs to 13 residues. The DNA of the CDR3 is TGTGCCAGCAGTGATTGGAGGAACCATGAGCAGTTCTTC. Its protein is CASSDWRNHEQFF.

This chain's CDR3 is CASSSTGPYGYTF. CDR3 DNA sequence: TGTGCCAGCAGCTCCACAGGACCCTATGGCTACACCTTC. The chain joins TRBV7-2 to TRBJ1-2; the D gene is possibly TRBD1 (5 bases). The CDR3 runs 13 residues. Germline CDR1 reads SGHTA; CDR2 reads FQGNSA. Trimming pared 4 bases from V and 4 bases from J, leaving 10 bases between.

This chain joins TRBV7-9 and TRBJ2-6; TRBD1 aligns across 8 bases. Looked up from germline, CDR1 is SEHNR and CDR2 is FQNEAQ (reference sequence). The CDR3 extends over 18 amino acids. Trimming cost V 5 bases and J 0 bases; bases outside gene matches: 9. This CDR3 is CASSPNRGEGSGANVLTF. In DNA, the CDR3 is TGTGCCAGCAGCCCGAACAGGGGGGAAGGCTCTGGGGCCAACGTCCTGACTTTC.

This chain joins TRBV7-3 and TRBJ2-1; no clear D gene. With 0 bases removed from V and 4 bases from J, the gap between germline ends came to 7 bases. The germline CDR1 and CDR2 sequences are SGHTA and FQGTGA. This CDR3 is 14 amino acids long. The CDR3 DNA reads TGTGCCAGCAGCTTAACGGCCTCATACAATGAGCAGTTCTTC. Translated: CASSLTASYNEQFF.

The chain combines TRBV4-2 with TRBJ1-2, with D possibly TRBD1 on 6 matching bases. Trimming shortened V by 0 bases and J by 1 base, and 6 bases separated the two germline ends. CDR1 is LGHNA, CDR2 YNFKEQ, per germline. The CDR3 runs to 14 residues. The CDR3 region is CASSQEGGNYGYTF. As DNA, the CDR3 is TGTGCCAGCAGCCAAGAAGGGGGTAACTATGGCTACACCTTC.

V and J are TRBV15 and TRBJ1-2; D is unresolved. Germline-derived CDR1 and CDR2 are LNHNV and YYDKDF (reference sequence). The CDR3 sequence is 14 residues long. Trimming cost V 0 bases and J 5 bases, with 10 bases left between them. The CDR3 here is CATSREIGGYGYTF. The CDR3 nucleotides are TGTGCCACCAGCAGAGAAATCGGAGGATATGGCTACACCTTC.

The rearrangement links TRBV5-1 to TRBJ1-4; a weak D match, TRBD1 (6 bases). The CDR3 has 14 residues. V shed 4 bases and J shed 8 bases, with 15 bases lying between them. Germline assignment: CDR1 SGHRS and CDR2 YFSETQ. The CDR3 protein is CASSEGGAIEKLFF. Here the CDR3 DNA reads TGCGCCAGCAGCGAAGGGGGTGCCATCGAAAAACTGTTTTTT. Supplemented by reference TRBV5-1 and TRBJ1-4, the full variable domain reads KAGVTQTPRYLIKTRGQQVTLSCSPISGHRSVSWYQQTPGQGLQFLFEYFSETQRNKGNFPGRFSGRQFSNSRSEMNVSTLELGDSALYLCASSEGGAIEKLFFGSGTQLSVL.

The V and J genes are TRBV6-4 and TRBJ2-1, with TRBD2 matching over 9 bases. Losses at the gene ends were 2 bases for V and 7 bases for J; bases not matched to a gene: 6. The germline V gene encodes CDR1 MRHNA and CDR2 SNTAGT. CDR3 length: 15 amino acids. CDR3 sequence: CASSDRRGGRNEQFF. CDR3 DNA sequence: TGTGCCAGCAGTGACCGGCGGGGGGGCCGGAATGAGCAGTTCTTC.

This chain connects TRBV27 to TRBJ1-5; D is perhaps TRBD1 (5 bases). The germline CDR1 and CDR2 sequences are MNHEY and SMNVEV (reference sequence). CDR3 length: 16 residues. V shed 3 bases and J shed 2 bases, with 14 bases lying between them. The CDR3 DNA reads TGTGCCAGCAGTTTTGACTGGACATCGGGCAATCAGCCCCAGCATTTT. Encoded protein: CASSFDWTSGNQPQHF.

V is TRBV7-2 and J is TRBJ2-4, with 7 bases identical to TRBD2. V was pared by 4 bases and J by 0 bases, with 9 bases of the junction left unmatched. CDR1 and CDR2 from the germline V gene are SGHTA and FQGNSA. This CDR3 is 17 amino acids long. The chain's CDR3 is CASSSPLAVLAKNIQYF. Written as DNA, the CDR3 is TGTGCCAGCAGCTCGCCCCTAGCGGTACTAGCCAAAAACATTCAGTACTTC.

This rearrangement joins TRBV18 to TRBJ1-4, with TRBD1 as a possible D gene (6 bases). V was cut by 2 bases and J by 3 bases, with 10 bases left in between. Germline lookup yields CDR1 KGHSH and CDR2 LQKENI. This CDR3 contains 15 residues. The CDR3 sequence: CASSPGQSSNEKLFF. As DNA, the CDR3 is TGTGCCAGCTCACCAGGACAGTCATCTAATGAAAAACTGTTTTTT.

V gene TRBV4-1 combines with J gene TRBJ2-1, with 11 positions matching TRBD2. J gave up 7 bases and V 1 base, and 15 bases lay outside the gene matches. The CDR3 is made up of 19 amino acids. In germline, CDR1 is MGHRA, CDR2 YSYEKL. The CDR3 reads CASSQVDHIAGGPWNEQFF. CDR3 in DNA: TGCGCCAGCAGCCAAGTGGACCACATAGCGGGGGGGCCTTGGAATGAGCAGTTCTTC.

In regard to this clone: The germline gene is not matched at one end of the junction; a read error may be the cause. This rearrangement joins TRBV10-3 to TRBJ1-1; D not certain. Germline V gene data show CDR1 as ENHRY and CDR2 as SYGVKD. The CDR3 runs 14 residues. The CDR3 sequence: CAITEEGSNTEAFF. CDR3 bases: TGTGCCATCACTGAGGAGGGTTCCAACACTGAAGCTTTCTTT.

The V gene is TRBV7-8, the J gene TRBJ1-2; D not certain. The V and J ends lost 2 bases and 4 bases respectively, with 14 bases between them. CDR3 length: 15 amino acids. Germline V gives CDR1 SGHVS, CDR2 FQNEAQ. The chain's CDR3 is CASSLTIQEAYGYTF. The CDR3 region has the DNA TGTGCCAGCAGCTTAACGATCCAAGAGGCCTATGGCTACACCTTC.